Each of the 26 T cell receptor beta chains below was sequenced from the same sample in a study of T cell responses to AZD1222 COVID-19 vaccine. Assay: immunoSEQ multiplex PCR; the TCRdb copy retains only in-frame clones and omits some. The table lists 150,000 or so clones, around 89% of them singletons. Material: peripheral blood, obtained on day 0 of MenACWY control vaccination. The receptors originated from an adult in good health.

The chain combines TRBV24-1 with TRBJ1-4; D is perhaps TRBD1 (5 bases). Deletions cut 9 bases from V and 3 bases from J, with 10 bases between. CDR1 KGHDR and CDR2 SFDVKD come from the germline V gene. The CDR3 is made up of 13 amino acids. The CDR3 DNA follows: TGTGCCACCCAGGGTCCGGCTAATGAAAAACTGTTTTTT. This translates into CATQGPANEKLFF.

The V call is TRBV6-5, the J call TRBJ2-7; D might be TRBD2 (6 bases). The V gene lost 9 bases and the J gene lost 0 bases, with 15 bases spanning the gap. Germline V CDR1 and CDR2: MNHEY, SVGAGI. The CDR3 extends over 14 amino acids. This CDR3 is CASSGTVLSYEQYF. The CDR3 DNA reads TGTGCCAGTAGCGGCACGGTCCTCTCCTACGAGCAGTACTTC.

V and J are TRBV9 and TRBJ2-3; 8 bases agree with TRBD2. The CDR3 sequence is 16 residues long. The V segment lost 0 bases and the J segment 4 bases; nucleotides outside the gene matches: 7. Per germline, CDR1 SGDLS and CDR2 YYNGEE. CDR3 loop: CASSVATAGGADTQYF. In DNA form, the CDR3 reads TGTGCCAGCAGCGTAGCTACGGCGGGAGGCGCAGATACGCAGTATTTT.

J is TRBJ2-7 and V is TRBV3-1 (or the pseudogene TRBV3-2), with TRBD1 identical over 9 bases. Trimming removed 2 bases from V and 6 bases from J; junction bases left unmatched: 8. This CDR3 comprises 15 residues. Germline V lookup: CDR1 LGHDT, CDR2 YNNKEL (reference sequence). CDR3: CASSQHRGQSPEQYF. The CDR3 DNA follows: TGTGCCAGCAGCCAACACAGGGGGCAATCCCCCGAGCAGTACTTC.

The rearrangement joins TRBV27 to TRBJ2-5, with 10 nucleotides matching TRBD2. This CDR3 is built from 16 residues. Germline V lookup: CDR1 MNHEY, CDR2 SMNVEV (reference sequence). V lost 6 bases to trimming and J lost 4 bases; unmatched junction nucleotides: 11. CDR3 protein: CASRYIISGRRETQYF. Here the CDR3 DNA reads TGTGCCAGCAGATACATAATTAGCGGGAGGAGAGAGACCCAGTACTTC.

The V call is TRBV11-2, the J call TRBJ1-5; D is ambiguous. The germline V gene encodes CDR1 SGHAT and CDR2 FQNNGV. This CDR3 has 13 amino acids. V was trimmed by 4 bases and J by 3 bases, leaving 7 bases between them. CDR3 region: CASSSTTNQPQHF. CDR3 coding DNA: TGTGCCAGCAGCTCGACTACCAATCAGCCCCAGCATTTT.

The chain joins TRBV28 to TRBJ2-3; TRBD2 agrees at 8 bases. The CDR3 runs to 16 residues. Per germline, CDR1 MDHEN and CDR2 SYDVKM. J was trimmed by 6 bases and V by 0 bases; bases with no gene match: 8. DNA of the CDR3: TGTGCCAGCAGTTTATGGGCAGCGGGAGAAGGGGATACGCAGTATTTT. It encodes CASSLWAAGEGDTQYF.

V and J are TRBV4-1 and TRBJ1-5; D unresolved. CDR1 is MGHRA, CDR2 YSYEKL, per germline. V was shortened by 1 base and J by 5 bases, with 6 bases between the two germline ends. The CDR3 is 13 amino acids. The chain's CDR3 is CASSQGVYQPQHF. CDR3 in DNA: TGCGCCAGCAGCCAAGGGGTGTATCAGCCCCAGCATTTT.

This chain links TRBV4-1 with TRBJ2-7; D perhaps matches TRBD1 (6 bases). Germline-derived CDR1 and CDR2 are MGHRA and YSYEKL. Trimming took off 4 bases at V and 3 bases at J, with 13 bases between the two ends. The CDR3 has 14 residues. CDR3 sequence reads: CASSRRTEDYEQYF. The CDR3 bases are TGCGCCAGCAGCCGAAGGACAGAAGACTACGAGCAGTACTTC.

The rearrangement links TRBV27 to TRBJ2-2, with D perhaps matching TRBD1 (6 bases). Deletions cut 11 bases from V and 6 bases from J, with 16 bases between. This CDR3 comprises 13 residues. The germline V gene has CDR1 MNHEY and CDR2 SMNVEV (reference sequence). The CDR3 DNA reads TGTGCCGGGGGCTATCGGGGTTCCGGGGAGCTGTTTTTT. Protein sequence: CAGGYRGSGELFF.

J is TRBJ2-3 and V is TRBV6-5; 7 bases fit TRBD1. Germline CDR1 is MNHEY and CDR2 is SVGAGI. J gave up 3 bases and V 6 bases, and 6 bases lay outside the gene matches. The CDR3 spans 14 residues. As DNA, the CDR3 is TGTGCCAGCAGGACAGGGAAGGGGACAGATACGCAGTATTTT. Encoded protein: CASRTGKGTDTQYF.

The V and J genes are TRBV29-1 and TRBJ1-1; no firm D call. The CDR3 loop spans 12 amino acids. The V gene's germline CDR1 is SQVTM and CDR2 ANQGSEA. Deletions cut 1 base from V and 5 bases from J, with 8 bases between. CDR3 amino acids: CSVEAGGTEAFF. The CDR3 nucleotides are TGCAGCGTTGAAGCCGGAGGGACTGAAGCTTTCTTT.

The chain is built from TRBV11-1 and TRBJ2-1; D might be TRBD2 (6 bases). Trimming cost V 4 bases and J 9 bases, with 13 bases left between them. CDR3 length: 13 amino acids. CDR1 and CDR2 from the germline V gene are SGHAT and FQDESV (reference sequence). Written as DNA, the CDR3 is TGTGCCAGCAGCTCCTATAGCGGACCTGAGCAGTTCTTC. This encodes CASSSYSGPEQFF.

The chain carries TRBV5-6 and TRBJ1-2; D remains unclear. The CDR3 totals 11 residues. Germline CDR1 SGHDT, CDR2 YYEEEE. V gave up 4 bases and J gave up 1 base, with 2 bases separating them. CDR3 DNA: TGTGCCAGCAGCCTTAACTATGGCTACACCTTC. This gives the protein CASSLNYGYTF.

This chain connects TRBV19 to TRBJ2-7; 7 bases map to TRBD2. The germline V gene encodes CDR1 LNHDA and CDR2 SQIVND (reference sequence). V lost 3 bases and J lost 2; bases outside the gene matches: 4. The length of the CDR3 is 14 residues. CDR3 sequence (DNA): TGTGCCAGTAGTATCAGAGCGGGAACCTACGAGCAGTACTTC. Its protein product is CASSIRAGTYEQYF.

V usage is TRBV5-5 and J usage is TRBJ1-2, with D possibly TRBD1 on 5 matching bases. The CDR3 contains 16 residues. Germline V lookup: CDR1 SGHKS, CDR2 YYEKEE (reference sequence). Trimming cost V 0 bases and J 4 bases, with 16 bases left between them. CDR3 protein: CASSLELSRGLYGYTF. CDR3 in DNA: TGTGCCAGCAGCTTGGAGCTCAGCCGGGGCCTCTATGGCTACACCTTC.

The V gene is TRBV5-1, the J gene TRBJ2-5; 7 bases match TRBD2. After removal of 7 bases from V and 5 bases from J, the junction contained 8 bases not matched to a gene. Germline V gene data show CDR1 as SGHRS and CDR2 as YFSETQ. The CDR3 contains 13 residues. CDR3 nucleotides: TGCGCCAGCGCCGGGGGGATCGGGGAGACCCAGTACTTC. It is translated as CASAGGIGETQYF.

This rearrangement joins TRBV6-6 to TRBJ1-1; TRBD1 aligns across 7 bases. The CDR3 totals 16 residues. J was trimmed by 0 bases and V by 6 bases; bases with no gene match: 10. Germline V gene data show CDR1 as MNHNY and CDR2 as SVGAGI (reference sequence). CDR3 nucleotides: TGTGCCAGCAGCCTTCGGACAGGCCCCATGAACACTGAAGCTTTCTTT. Its protein is CASSLRTGPMNTEAFF.

This chain connects TRBV5-1 to TRBJ2-3, with D tentatively TRBD1 (5 bases). CDR1 and CDR2 (germline): SGHRS, YFSETQ. CDR3 length: 14 residues. V lost 5 bases to trimming and J lost 4 bases, with 14 bases between them. DNA for the CDR3: TGCGCCAGCAGGGGGCCGGATAGGGCAGATACGCAGTATTTT. Residues: CASRGPDRADTQYF.

CDR3 DNA: TGTGCCAGCAGCCAAAACGACGGTTCCACCGGGGAGCTGTTTTTT. Translated: CASSQNDGSTGELFF. The chain has TRBV3-1 (or the pseudogene TRBV3-2) and TRBJ2-2; no clear D. The CDR3 is 15 amino acids. The V and J ends lost 2 bases and 4 bases respectively, with 11 bases between them. The germline V gene encodes CDR1 LGHDT and CDR2 YNNKEL (reference sequence).

The rearrangement uses TRBV28 and TRBJ1-5; D might be TRBD1 (5 bases). V was trimmed by 11 bases and J by 4 bases, leaving 15 bases between them. CDR1 is MDHEN and CDR2 is SYDVKM in the germline V gene. The CDR3 has 13 amino acids. This chain's CDR3 is CAGTRRGNQPQHF. Here the CDR3 DNA reads TGTGCCGGTACGAGGAGGGGTAATCAGCCCCAGCATTTT.

The V and J genes are TRBV10-3 and TRBJ1-2; 8 bases are shared with TRBD1. The CDR3 is made up of 14 amino acids. After removal of 6 bases from V and 6 bases from J, the junction contained 9 bases not matched to a gene. The germline V gene has CDR1 ENHRY and CDR2 SYGVKD. The DNA of the CDR3 is TGTGCCATCAGGGAGAACCAGGGGGCTCATGGCTACACCTTC. Amino acids: CAIRENQGAHGYTF.

CDR3 nucleotides: TGCGCCAGCAGCCAAGACCGGCTTCGGGGGGTTATTGAAAAACTGTTTTTT. Its protein is CASSQDRLRGVIEKLFF. V gene TRBV4-3 combines with J gene TRBJ1-4; a possible D gene is TRBD1 (5 bases). Per germline, CDR1 LGHNA and CDR2 YSLEER. With 0 bases removed from V and 7 bases from J, the gap between germline ends came to 18 bases. The CDR3 loop spans 17 amino acids.

This chain uses TRBV7-8 with TRBJ1-4, with D hard to call. The CDR3 extends over 16 amino acids. Trimming removed 5 bases at V and 1 base at J, with 14 bases between. In germline, CDR1 is SGHVS, CDR2 FQNEAQ. The CDR3 is CASSRGRRGTNEKLFF. The CDR3 DNA sequence: TGTGCCAGCAGCCGAGGTCGTCGAGGAACTAATGAAAAACTGTTTTTT. Using reference TRBV7-8 and TRBJ1-4 for the parts outside the CDR3, the full variable domain is GAGVSQSPRYKVAKRGQDVALRCDPISGHVSLFWYQQALGQGPEFLTYFQNEAQLDKSGLPSDRFFAERPEGSVSTLKIQRTQQEDSAVYLCASSRGRRGTNEKLFFGSGTQLSVL.

The gene calls are TRBV30 and TRBJ1-2; perhaps TRBD1 as D (6 bases). The CDR3 is 16 amino acids. V was cut by 2 bases and J by 1 base, with 17 bases left in between. The V gene's germline CDR1 is GTSNPN and CDR2 SVGIG (reference sequence). CDR3 bases: TGTGCCTGGAGTAACTCCCGACAGGTTCTTAACTATGGCTACACCTTC. It is translated as CAWSNSRQVLNYGYTF. Variable domain in full (rest from reference TRBV30 and TRBJ1-2): SQTIHQWPATLVQPVGSPLSLECTVEGTSNPNLYWYRQAAGRGLQLLFYSVGIGQISSEVPQNLSASRPQDRQFILSSKKLLLSDSGFYLCAWSNSRQVLNYGYTFGSGTRLTVV.

The chain links TRBV18 to TRBJ1-2, with unresolved D. The CDR3 has 11 amino acids. Germline CDR1 is KGHSH and CDR2 is LQKENI. V lost 1 base and J lost 8, with 5 bases in between. CDR3 in amino acids: CASSPRWGYTF. In DNA form, the CDR3 reads TGTGCCAGCTCACCACGTTGGGGCTACACCTTC.